The rows below give T cell receptor beta chains drawn from one sample of a study of T cells after somatic rescue of genetic block. Using immunoSEQ multiplex PCR, the repertoire was profiled, and TCRdb retains in-frame clones only, with some absent. This sample has more than 70,000 clones, with about 87% found just once. The sequenced material came from peripheral blood mononuclear cells (PBMCs). All receptors derive from a woman between 18 and 29 years old. CDR3s include the opening cysteine and the closing phenylalanine or tryptophan. Each record gives: D gene, J gene, clone size, V gene, CDR3 protein, CDR3 DNA. D genes are given only for firm matches. Only some rows state a clone size, as once, few, many or a class for expanded clones.

D: -; J: TRBJ1-2; size: -; V: TRBV30; CDR3: CAWSEGPNYGYTF; DNA: TGTGCCTGGAGTGAGGGACCTAACTATGGCTACACCTTC
D: TRBD1; J: TRBJ2-1; size: -; V: TRBV7-9; CDR3: CASGTGGLLGGNEQFF; DNA: TGTGCCAGCGGGACAGGGGGGCTCTTAGGAGGCAATGAGCAGTTCTTC
D: -; J: TRBJ2-7; size: once; V: TRBV6-5; CDR3: CASSAQGPYEQYF; DNA: TGTGCCAGCAGTGCACAGGGTCCCTACGAGCAGTACTTC
D: -; J: TRBJ2-1; size: -; V: TRBV11-3; CDR3: CASSSPDLSYNEQFF; DNA: TGTGCCAGCAGCTCACCGGACCTCTCCTACAATGAGCAGTTCTTC
D: -; J: TRBJ1-4; size: -; V: TRBV2; CDR3: CASNGGLYEKLFF; DNA: TGTGCCAGCAACGGGGGACTATATGAAAAACTGTTTTTT
D: TRBD1; J: TRBJ1-5; size: few; V: TRBV27; CDR3: CASRTTGGGQPQHF; DNA: TGTGCCAGCAGAACGACAGGGGGCGGTCAGCCCCAGCATTTT
D: -; J: TRBJ1-5; size: -; V: TRBV5-6; CDR3: CASSLESSSNQPQHF; DNA: TGTGCCAGCAGCTTGGAATCCTCGTCCAATCAGCCCCAGCATTTT
D: -; J: TRBJ2-1; size: -; V: TRBV27; CDR3: CASSLGAGWGNEQFF; DNA: TGTGCCAGCAGTCTAGGGGCGGGGTGGGGCAATGAGCAGTTCTTC
D: TRBD1; J: TRBJ2-7; size: -; V: TRBV28; CDR3: CASSSTGGEEEQYF; DNA: TGTGCCAGCAGTTCAACAGGGGGCGAGGAAGAGCAGTACTTC
D: TRBD2; J: TRBJ2-7; size: once; V: TRBV6-1; CDR3: CASKAGLAVGYEQYF; DNA: TGTGCCAGCAAGGCGGGACTAGCGGTCGGCTACGAGCAGTACTTC
D: -; J: TRBJ2-2; size: -; V: TRBV19; CDR3: CASSSQGTGELFF; DNA: TGTGCCAGTAGTTCCCAGGGGACCGGGGAGCTGTTTTTT
D: -; J: TRBJ1-5; size: -; V: TRBV28; CDR3: CASSGTGHGYSNQPQHF; DNA: TGTGCCAGCAGTGGAACAGGGCATGGTTATAGCAATCAGCCCCAGCATTTT
D: TRBD2; J: TRBJ2-1; size: -; V: TRBV6-5; CDR3: CASSYSGGSPYNEQFF; DNA: TGTGCCAGCAGTTACTCGGGCGGGAGCCCGTACAATGAGCAGTTCTTC
D: -; J: TRBJ1-1; size: -; V: TRBV27; CDR3: CASSLGGNTEAFF; DNA: TGTGCCAGCAGTTTAGGGGGGAACACTGAAGCTTTCTTT
D: -; J: TRBJ2-7; size: -; V: TRBV18; CDR3: CASSFYQDGSYEQYF; DNA: TGTGCCAGCTCATTTTATCAGGACGGGTCCTACGAGCAGTACTTC